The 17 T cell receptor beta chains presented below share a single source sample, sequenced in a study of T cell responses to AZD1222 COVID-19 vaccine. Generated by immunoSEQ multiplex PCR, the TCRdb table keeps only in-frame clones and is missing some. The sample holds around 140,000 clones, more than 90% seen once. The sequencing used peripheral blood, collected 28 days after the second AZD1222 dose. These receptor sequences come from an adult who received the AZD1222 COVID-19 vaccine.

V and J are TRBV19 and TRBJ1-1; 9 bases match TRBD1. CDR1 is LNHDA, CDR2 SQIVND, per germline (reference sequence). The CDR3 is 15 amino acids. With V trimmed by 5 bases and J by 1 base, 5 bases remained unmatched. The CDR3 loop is CASSSPDRGNTEAFF. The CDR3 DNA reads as TGTGCCAGTAGTTCACCGGACAGGGGGAACACTGAAGCTTTCTTT.

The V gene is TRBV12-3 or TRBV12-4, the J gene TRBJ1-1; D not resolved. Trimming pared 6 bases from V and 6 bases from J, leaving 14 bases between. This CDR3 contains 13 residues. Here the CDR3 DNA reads TGTGCCAGCAGCCGGGTCCTGAGTGCTGAAGCTTTCTTT. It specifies CASSRVLSAEAFF.

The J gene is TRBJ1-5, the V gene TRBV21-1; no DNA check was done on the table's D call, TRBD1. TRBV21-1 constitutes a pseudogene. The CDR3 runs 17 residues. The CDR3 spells CASTPRDRPFCNQPQHF. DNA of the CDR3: TGTGCCAGCACCCCCCGCGACAGACCCTTTTGCAATCAGCCCCAGCATTTT.

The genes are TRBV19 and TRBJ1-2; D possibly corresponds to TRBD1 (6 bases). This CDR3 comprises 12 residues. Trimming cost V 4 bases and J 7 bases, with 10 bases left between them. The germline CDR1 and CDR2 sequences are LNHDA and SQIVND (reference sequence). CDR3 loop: CASSTPGVGYTF. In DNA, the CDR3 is TGTGCCAGTAGTACGCCAGGGGTTGGCTACACCTTC.

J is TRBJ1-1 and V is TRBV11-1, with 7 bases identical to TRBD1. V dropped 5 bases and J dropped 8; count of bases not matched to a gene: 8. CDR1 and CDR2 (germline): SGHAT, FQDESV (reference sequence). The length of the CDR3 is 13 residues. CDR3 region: CASSGDSILEAFF. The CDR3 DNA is TGTGCCAGCAGCGGGGACAGTATACTAGAAGCTTTCTTT.

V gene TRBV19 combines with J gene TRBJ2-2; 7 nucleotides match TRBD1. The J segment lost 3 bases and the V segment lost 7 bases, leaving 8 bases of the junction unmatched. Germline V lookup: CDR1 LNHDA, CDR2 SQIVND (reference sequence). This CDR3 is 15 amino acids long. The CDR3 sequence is CASTSTGPDTGELFF. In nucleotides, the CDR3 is TGTGCCAGTACCTCGACAGGGCCGGACACCGGGGAGCTGTTTTTT.

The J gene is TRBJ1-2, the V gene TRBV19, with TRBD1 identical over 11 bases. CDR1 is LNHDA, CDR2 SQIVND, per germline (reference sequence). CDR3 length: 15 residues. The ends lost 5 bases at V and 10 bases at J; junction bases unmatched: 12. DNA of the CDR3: TGTGCCAGTAGTCCGCACCCCCGGGACAGGGGGTTCTACACCTTC. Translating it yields CASSPHPRDRGFYTF.

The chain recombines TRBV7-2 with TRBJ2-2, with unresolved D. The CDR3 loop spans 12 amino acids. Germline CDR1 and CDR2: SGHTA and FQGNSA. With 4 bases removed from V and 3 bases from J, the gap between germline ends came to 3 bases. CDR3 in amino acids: CASSSYTGELFF. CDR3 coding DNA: TGTGCCAGCAGCTCCTACACCGGGGAGCTGTTTTTT.

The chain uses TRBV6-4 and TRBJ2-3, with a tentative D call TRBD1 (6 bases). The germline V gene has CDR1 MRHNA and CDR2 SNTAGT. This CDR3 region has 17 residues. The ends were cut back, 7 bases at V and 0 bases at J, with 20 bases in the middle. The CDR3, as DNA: TGTGCCAGCATTTCTACTACCGGACAGCCTAGCACAGATACGCAGTATTTT. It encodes CASISTTGQPSTDTQYF.

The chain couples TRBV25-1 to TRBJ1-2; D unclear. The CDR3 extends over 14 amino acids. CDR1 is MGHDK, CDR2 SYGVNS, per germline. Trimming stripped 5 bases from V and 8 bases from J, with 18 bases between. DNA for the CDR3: TGTGCCAGCAGTAAGATCGACTTATACGGAGGCTACACCTTC. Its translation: CASSKIDLYGGYTF.

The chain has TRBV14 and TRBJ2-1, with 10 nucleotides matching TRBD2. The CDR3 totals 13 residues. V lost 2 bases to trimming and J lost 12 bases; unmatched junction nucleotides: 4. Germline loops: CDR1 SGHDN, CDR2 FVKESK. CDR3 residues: CASSQLRTSGQFF. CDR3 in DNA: TGTGCCAGCAGCCAACTACGGACTAGCGGGCAGTTCTTC.

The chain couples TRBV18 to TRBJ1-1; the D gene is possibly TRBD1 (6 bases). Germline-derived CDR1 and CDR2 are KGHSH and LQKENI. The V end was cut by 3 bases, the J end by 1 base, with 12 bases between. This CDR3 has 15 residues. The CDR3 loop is CASSPGGYANTEAFF. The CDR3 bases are TGTGCCAGCTCACCGGGGGGCTATGCGAACACTGAAGCTTTCTTT.

CDR3 DNA sequence: TGTGCCAGCAGCCAAGGGGGCCAGGGGGCCGGTTCGAGAACCATATATTTT. This gives the protein CASSQGGQGAGSRTIYF. The rearrangement joins TRBV3-1 (or the pseudogene TRBV3-2) to TRBJ1-3; 8 nucleotides align to TRBD1. The germline CDR1 and CDR2 sequences are LGHDT and YNNKEL (reference sequence). The CDR3 spans 17 residues. V shed 1 base, J shed 10 bases, and the junction held 15 bases outside the gene matches.

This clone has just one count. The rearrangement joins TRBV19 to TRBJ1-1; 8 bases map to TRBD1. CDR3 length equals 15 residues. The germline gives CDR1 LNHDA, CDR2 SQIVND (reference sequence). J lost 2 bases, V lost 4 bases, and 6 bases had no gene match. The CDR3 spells CASSTPDRGNTEAFF. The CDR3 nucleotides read TGTGCCAGTAGTACACCCGACAGGGGCAACACTGAAGCTTTCTTT.

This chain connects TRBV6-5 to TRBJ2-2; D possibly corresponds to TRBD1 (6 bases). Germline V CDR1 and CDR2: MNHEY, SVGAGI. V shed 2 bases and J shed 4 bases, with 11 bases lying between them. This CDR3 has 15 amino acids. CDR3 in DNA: TGTGCCAGCAGTTACGGGACAAGATTCACCGGGGAGCTGTTTTTT. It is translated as CASSYGTRFTGELFF.

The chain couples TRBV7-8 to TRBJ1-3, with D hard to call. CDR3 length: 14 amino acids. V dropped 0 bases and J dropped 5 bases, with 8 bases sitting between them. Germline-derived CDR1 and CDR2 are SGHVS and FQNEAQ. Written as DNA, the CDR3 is TGTGCCAGCAGCTTAGCACCGGGGAGAAACACCATATATTTT. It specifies CASSLAPGRNTIYF.

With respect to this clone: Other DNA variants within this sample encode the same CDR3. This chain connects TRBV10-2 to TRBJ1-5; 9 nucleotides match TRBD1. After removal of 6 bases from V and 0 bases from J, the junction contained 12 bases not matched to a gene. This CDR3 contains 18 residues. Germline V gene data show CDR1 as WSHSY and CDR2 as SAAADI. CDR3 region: CASSADRGALNSNQPQHF. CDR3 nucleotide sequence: TGCGCCAGCAGCGCCGACAGGGGGGCGCTCAATAGCAATCAGCCCCAGCATTTT.